This T cell receptor beta chain is from a study of graft-versus-host responses after intestinal transplantation. CDR3 length: 14 residues. V lost 5 bases and J 2 bases, leaving 11 bases between the germline ends. The germline V gene has CDR1 SGHTA and CDR2 FQGNSA. The method was immunoSEQ multiplex PCR; TCRdb's version includes in-frame clones alone and lacks a portion of them. The table records 70,000 to 95,000 clones, roughly 90% of them present only once. Remarks on this clone: What it binds is unknown.

The source of this sequence is a human donor who received an intestinal transplant. The rearrangement links TRBV7-2 to TRBJ2-3; TRBD2 is a possible D gene (6 bases). Sequencing used unstimulated CD4+ T cells sorted from spleen or lymph node cells, obtained before intestinal transplant. The CDR3 region has the DNA TGTGCCAGCAGCCAACGACTAGACACAGATACGCAGTATTTT. Amino acid sequence: CASSQRLDTDTQYF.